The sequence of this T cell receptor (beta chain) was determined in a study of blood T cell repertoires in COVID-19. Produced via immunoSEQ multiplex PCR; TCRdb's table is partial and in-frame only. Altogether about 380,000 clones are present, more than 75% being singletons, with the ten largest covering around 1.2%. The J segment lost 4 bases and the V segment lost 4 bases, leaving 8 bases of the junction unmatched. Germline values: CDR1 SQVTM, CDR2 ANQGSEA. This CDR3 is 14 amino acids long. This clone was detected only a few times. Donors were grouped by their self-reported clinical history. The V and J genes are TRBV29-1 and TRBJ1-2; 8 nucleotides line up with TRBD1. Sequenced sample: PBMCs or T cells enriched from blood (not recorded which). The clonotype was recovered from a woman between 18 and 29 years old who had recovered from COVID-19. As DNA, the CDR3 is TGCAGCGTTGGGGGGGGAGGACAGGGCTATGGCTACACCTTC. Protein: CSVGGGGQGYGYTF. Complete variable domain (other parts from reference TRBV29-1 and TRBJ1-2): SAVISQKPSRDICQRGTSLTIQCQVDSQVTMMFWYRQQPGQSLTLIATANQGSEATYESGFVIDKFPISRPNLTFSTLTVSNMSPEDSSIYLCSVGGGGQGYGYTFGSGTRLTVV.